A selection of T cell receptor beta chains follows, all from one sample in a study of long-term antiretroviral therapy in people with HIV. TCRdb's copy holds only in-frame clones and misses some; the assay was immunoSEQ multiplex PCR. Of around 25,000 clones listed, approximately 80% are singletons. Here the sequenced sample was unsorted PBMCs, taken 1.1 years before starting antiretroviral therapy. The source is a woman aged 25 to 39 with HIV. The CDR3 runs from the conserved cysteine through the conserved F or W. Fields, in order: V gene, J gene, D gene, clone size, CDR3 protein, CDR3 DNA. D genes are given only for firm matches. Some rows have no size entry. The others give once, few or many, or a class for an expanded clone.

v_call: TRBV5-1; j_call: TRBJ2-5; d_call: .; clone_size: once; cdr3_aa: CASNLEQVFGETQYF; cdr3_nt: TGCGCCAGCAACTTAGAACAGGTATTCGGGGAGACCCAGTACTTC
v_call: TRBV2; j_call: TRBJ1-4; d_call: TRBD1; clone_size: .; cdr3_aa: CASSEGRDSEKLFF; cdr3_nt: TGTGCCAGCAGTGAAGGAAGGGACAGCGAAAAACTGTTTTTT
v_call: TRBV6-4; j_call: TRBJ2-2; d_call: TRBD2; clone_size: .; cdr3_aa: CASSTSGGAGELFF; cdr3_nt: TGTGCCAGCAGTACTAGCGGGGGCGCCGGGGAGCTGTTTTTT
v_call: TRBV30; j_call: TRBJ1-1; d_call: TRBD1; clone_size: .; cdr3_aa: CAWAGGPNTEAFF; cdr3_nt: TGTGCTTGGGCAGGGGGACCGAACACTGAAGCTTTCTTT
v_call: TRBV6-6; j_call: TRBJ2-3; d_call: TRBD2; clone_size: .; cdr3_aa: CASSSGGAGDSYTQYF; cdr3_nt: TGTGCCAGCAGCTCGGGAGGAGCGGGGGATTCTTATACGCAGTATTTT
v_call: TRBV5-4; j_call: TRBJ1-6; d_call: TRBD1; clone_size: .; cdr3_aa: CASSSLGQGALSPLHF; cdr3_nt: TGTGCCAGCAGCTCCCTGGGACAGGGGGCCCTTTCACCCCTCCACTTT
v_call: TRBV29-1; j_call: TRBJ1-2; d_call: .; clone_size: .; cdr3_aa: CSVEDGRLLLF; cdr3_nt: TGCAGCGTTGAAGACGGACGCCTCCTCCTCTTC
v_call: TRBV5-8; j_call: TRBJ2-7; d_call: .; clone_size: .; cdr3_aa: CASGGRLSYEQYF; cdr3_nt: TGTGCCTCAGGCGGACGACTTTCCTACGAGCAGTACTTC
v_call: TRBV9; j_call: TRBJ2-3; d_call: TRBD2; clone_size: .; cdr3_aa: CASRRGSTDTQYF; cdr3_nt: TGTGCCAGCAGGCGGGGGAGCACAGATACGCAGTATTTT
v_call: TRBV30; j_call: TRBJ1-4; d_call: .; clone_size: .; cdr3_aa: CAWSVPGGKLFF; cdr3_nt: TGTGCCTGGAGTGTACCCGGGGGAAAACTGTTTTTT
v_call: TRBV30; j_call: TRBJ1-2; d_call: .; clone_size: .; cdr3_aa: CAWSVKGLGARGYTF; cdr3_nt: TGTGCCTGGAGTGTAAAAGGGTTGGGTGCGCGGGGCTACACCTTC
v_call: TRBV6-6; j_call: TRBJ1-6; d_call: .; clone_size: .; cdr3_aa: CASSLSAGRDSPLHF; cdr3_nt: TGTGCCAGCAGTCTATCGGCAGGGCGGGATTCACCCCTCCACTTT
v_call: TRBV2; j_call: TRBJ2-7; d_call: TRBD1; clone_size: .; cdr3_aa: CAIGSPGTGLEQYF; cdr3_nt: TGTGCCATCGGATCTCCCGGGACAGGGCTCGAGCAGTACTTC
v_call: TRBV19; j_call: TRBJ2-1; d_call: .; clone_size: .; cdr3_aa: CASSPLLLGSSYNEQFF; cdr3_nt: TGTGCCAGTAGTCCACTCTTACTCGGGAGCTCCTACAATGAGCAGTTCTTC
v_call: TRBV27; j_call: TRBJ2-3; d_call: TRBD1; clone_size: .; cdr3_aa: CASSPLDRGYTQYF; cdr3_nt: TGTGCCAGCAGTCCCCTGGACAGGGGTTATACGCAGTATTTT
v_call: TRBV9; j_call: TRBJ1-4; d_call: TRBD1; clone_size: .; cdr3_aa: CASSVGDRGATNEKLFF; cdr3_nt: TGTGCCAGCAGCGTAGGGGACAGGGGAGCAACTAATGAAAAACTGTTTTTT
v_call: TRBV30; j_call: TRBJ1-1; d_call: .; clone_size: few; cdr3_aa: CAWNGDNSMNTEAFF; cdr3_nt: TGTGCCTGGAATGGGGACAACTCCATGAACACTGAAGCTTTCTTT
v_call: TRBV5-1; j_call: TRBJ1-3; d_call: .; clone_size: .; cdr3_aa: CASSLDPGSGNTIYF; cdr3_nt: TGCGCCAGCAGCTTGGATCCGGGCTCTGGAAACACCATATATTTT
v_call: TRBV6-5; j_call: TRBJ1-1; d_call: .; clone_size: .; cdr3_aa: CASTGAGNTEAFF; cdr3_nt: TGTGCCAGCACCGGGGCGGGGAACACTGAAGCTTTCTTT
v_call: TRBV11-1; j_call: TRBJ2-5; d_call: .; clone_size: .; cdr3_aa: CASSTQETQYF; cdr3_nt: TGTGCCAGCAGCACCCAAGAGACCCAGTACTTC
v_call: TRBV6-5; j_call: TRBJ1-2; d_call: .; clone_size: .; cdr3_aa: CASSAGPKDNYGYTF; cdr3_nt: TGTGCCAGCAGTGCAGGGCCAAAAGATAACTATGGCTACACCTTC
v_call: TRBV18; j_call: TRBJ1-1; d_call: .; clone_size: .; cdr3_aa: CASSPRTERKNTEAFF; cdr3_nt: TGTGCCAGCTCACCCCGGACTGAGAGGAAGAACACTGAAGCTTTCTTT
v_call: TRBV11-2; j_call: TRBJ2-3; d_call: .; clone_size: .; cdr3_aa: CASSSPRDERIFTDTQYF; cdr3_nt: TGTGCCAGCAGCTCCCCAAGGGATGAGCGGATCTTCACAGATACGCAGTATTTT
v_call: TRBV5-5; j_call: TRBJ1-2; d_call: .; clone_size: .; cdr3_aa: CASSSAGAQNYGYTF; cdr3_nt: TGTGCCAGCAGCTCCGCAGGGGCGCAGAACTATGGCTACACCTTC
v_call: TRBV30; j_call: TRBJ2-7; d_call: .; clone_size: .; cdr3_aa: CAWALGRTTYEQYF; cdr3_nt: TGTGCCTGGGCTCTGGGACGGACAACCTACGAGCAGTACTTC
v_call: TRBV29-1; j_call: TRBJ1-5; d_call: .; clone_size: medium-sized; cdr3_aa: CSVTDRPQQPQHF; cdr3_nt: TGCAGCGTTACGGACAGACCTCAGCAGCCCCAGCATTTT
v_call: TRBV6-1; j_call: TRBJ1-2; d_call: .; clone_size: .; cdr3_aa: CASSGVLGYTF; cdr3_nt: TGTGCCAGCAGCGGGGTACTTGGCTACACCTTC
v_call: TRBV6-1; j_call: TRBJ1-6; d_call: .; clone_size: few; cdr3_aa: CATQLRGSFSPLHF; cdr3_nt: TGTGCCACCCAGCTTAGGGGGAGTTTCTCACCCCTCCACTTT
v_call: TRBV4-2; j_call: TRBJ2-3; d_call: TRBD2; clone_size: .; cdr3_aa: CASSQELRGGADTQYF; cdr3_nt: TGTGCCAGCAGCCAAGAATTGCGGGGGGGTGCAGATACGCAGTATTTT
v_call: TRBV2; j_call: TRBJ2-3; d_call: .; clone_size: .; cdr3_aa: CASRREGTDTQYF; cdr3_nt: TGTGCCAGCAGGCGGGAAGGCACAGATACGCAGTATTTT
v_call: TRBV25-1; j_call: TRBJ1-2; d_call: .; clone_size: .; cdr3_aa: CASSESGSVRMGYTF; cdr3_nt: TGTGCCAGCAGTGAATCCGGGTCCGTAAGGATGGGCTACACCTTC
v_call: TRBV10-3; j_call: TRBJ1-5; d_call: TRBD1; clone_size: .; cdr3_aa: CAIRAGGWGQPQHF; cdr3_nt: TGTGCCATCAGGGCAGGGGGCTGGGGTCAGCCCCAGCATTTT
v_call: TRBV4-1; j_call: TRBJ2-1; d_call: TRBD2; clone_size: .; cdr3_aa: CASSQVDPGGTEQFF; cdr3_nt: TGCGCCAGCAGCCAAGTTGATCCCGGGGGGACCGAGCAGTTCTTC
v_call: TRBV7-3; j_call: TRBJ1-5; d_call: .; clone_size: .; cdr3_aa: CETGHQPQHF; cdr3_nt: TGTGAAACGGGGCATCAGCCCCAGCATTTT
v_call: TRBV5-1; j_call: TRBJ2-5; d_call: .; clone_size: .; cdr3_aa: CASSLVPDQEWYF; cdr3_nt: TGCGCCAGCAGCTTGGTACCCGACCAGGAGTGGTACTTC
v_call: TRBV28; j_call: TRBJ2-2; d_call: TRBD2; clone_size: .; cdr3_aa: CASSLGTSFAGELFF; cdr3_nt: TGTGCCAGCAGTTTGGGGACTAGCTTTGCCGGGGAGCTGTTTTTT
v_call: TRBV6-4; j_call: TRBJ2-3; d_call: .; clone_size: .; cdr3_aa: CASSDAHTTDTQYF; cdr3_nt: TGTGCCAGCAGTGACGCACATACCACAGATACGCAGTATTTT
v_call: TRBV5-1; j_call: TRBJ1-2; d_call: .; clone_size: once; cdr3_aa: CASSLRDAANYGYTF; cdr3_nt: TGCGCCAGCAGCCTCCGGGACGCTGCTAACTATGGCTACACCTTC
v_call: TRBV7-9; j_call: TRBJ2-5; d_call: .; clone_size: .; cdr3_aa: CASSLASVGQETQYF; cdr3_nt: TGTGCCAGCAGCTTAGCGAGTGTGGGGCAAGAGACCCAGTACTTC
v_call: TRBV10-3; j_call: TRBJ2-2; d_call: TRBD1; clone_size: .; cdr3_aa: CAISNLGTGGNSGELFF; cdr3_nt: TGTGCCATCAGTAATCTCGGGACAGGGGGCAATTCCGGGGAGCTGTTTTTT
v_call: TRBV7-8; j_call: TRBJ2-2; d_call: .; clone_size: .; cdr3_aa: CASSGETPGELFF; cdr3_nt: TGTGCCAGCAGCGGGGAGACACCCGGGGAGCTGTTTTTT
v_call: TRBV4-1; j_call: TRBJ2-3; d_call: .; clone_size: .; cdr3_aa: CASSQGKGGTDTQYF; cdr3_nt: TGCGCCAGCAGCCAAGGCAAAGGGGGCACAGATACGCAGTATTTT
v_call: TRBV14; j_call: TRBJ2-5; d_call: .; clone_size: once; cdr3_aa: CASSPDGTKRQETQYF; cdr3_nt: TGTGCCAGCAGCCCAGATGGCACTAAAAGACAAGAGACCCAGTACTTC
v_call: TRBV27; j_call: TRBJ2-7; d_call: .; clone_size: .; cdr3_aa: CASSSHRDMYEQYF; cdr3_nt: TGTGCCAGCAGTTCCCACCGGGACATGTACGAGCAGTACTTC
v_call: TRBV19; j_call: TRBJ2-2; d_call: .; clone_size: .; cdr3_aa: CASSTGQENTGELFF; cdr3_nt: TGTGCCAGTAGTACAGGTCAAGAGAACACCGGGGAGCTGTTTTTT
v_call: TRBV4-2; j_call: TRBJ1-6; d_call: .; clone_size: .; cdr3_aa: CASRATGNSPLHF; cdr3_nt: TGTGCCAGCAGAGCAACTGGTAATTCACCCCTCCACTTT